The sequence of this T cell receptor (beta chain) was determined in a study of T cell responses to AZD1222 COVID-19 vaccine. Study findings and constraints: CD4 TCRs linked to vaccination spanned spike, dominating at 160-218 and 743-854.

Only in-frame clones appear in the TCRdb table, and some are missing; sequencing was by immunoSEQ multiplex PCR. The sample has about 160,000 clones; roughly 90% are singletons. Comments on this clone: Its specificity is unknown.

Trimming removed 2 bases from V and 4 bases from J, with 12 bases in between. Germline CDR1 reads SGHRS; CDR2 reads YFSETQ. The CDR3 covers 14 residues. The sequence was collected from an adult who received the AZD1222 COVID-19 vaccine. The V and J genes are TRBV5-1 and TRBJ1-2, with D tentatively TRBD1 (6 bases). Sequences were derived from peripheral blood, sampled 28 days after the second AZD1222 dose. The CDR3 reads CASSFGGSSYGYTF. The CDR3 DNA is TGCGCCAGCAGCTTTGGGGGCTCCTCCTATGGCTACACCTTC.